Here is one T cell receptor beta chain with its context. Its antigen is unknown. The junction departs from the called germline gene at one end, perhaps through a read error. The CDR3 end is not reached by the read, which stops 3 residues before it; the germline J gene fills it in. The data belong to a study of T cells in women clearing cervical HPV infection. Overall study context: Controls gave blood once infection was undetectable; cases at lesion identification.

The study's findings and limits: TRBV6-7 abundance was lower in cases than controls (roughly 0.11% versus 0.16%). CIN3+ cases had significantly higher TCR richness than controls; evenness did not differ.

This CDR3 is built from 18 residues. Germline V gene data show CDR1 as LNHDA and CDR2 as SQIVND (reference sequence). immunoSEQ multiplex PCR used an average of around 1,100 ng genomic DNA. Method: immunoSEQ multiplex PCR; TCRdb's copy keeps in-frame clones and lacks some. The sample totals roughly 25,000 clones. The clonotype comes from a woman aged 18 to 75 with a cervical HPV16 infection that either progressed to CIN3+ or cleared (not recorded which). The sample comprised blood buffy coat. The chain is built from TRBV19 and TRBJ1-2, with D possibly matching TRBD1 (5 bases). The CDR3 sequence is CASRQTNPGLAGEYDYTF. The DNA read from the CDR3 is TGTGCCAGTAGGCAGACCAACCCGGGACTAGCGGGAGAATATGAC.